This T cell receptor beta chain was captured in a study of CD8 T cells in ankylosing spondylitis. The study's findings and limits: The study looked at matched synovial fluid samples from ankylosing spondylitis patients. Disease-linked clones were reported to be significantly enriched there. A TCR beta motif of eight highly homologous variants appeared characteristic of ankylosing spondylitis blood. A number of the motif variants had already been described in reactive arthritis synovial fluid and blood. Disease-associated clones were CD8+ and fairly uncommon in peripheral blood.

Germline V CDR1 and CDR2: MGHRA, YSYEKL. V was trimmed by 8 bases and J by 7 bases, leaving 24 bases between them. The CDR3 runs 16 residues. Library preparation for TCR beta used quantitative 5'-RACE with molecular barcodes. TCRdb recomputed calls from the 5' RACE reads with MiXCR, one row per CDR3 protein. This sample carries 450,000 to 550,000 distinct CDR3 sequences, 5.3% of them seen once, and the ten largest clones take around 3.6%. This clonotype was picked up a small number of times. The antigen is unknown. The chain carries TRBV4-1 and TRBJ2-1; D call uncertain. Sequencing was carried out using blood, either unsorted or a sorted T cell fraction (not recorded which). This clonotype was sampled from a male donor with ankylosing spondylitis. The CDR3, as DNA: TGCGCCAGCGGACCACCTCTAGGGATCCCCGGAAATGAGCAGTTCTTC. Protein product: CASGPPLGIPGNEQFF.